The clone carrying this T cell receptor beta chain showed up just a few times. As yet, its antigen is unknown. The data originate from a study of human T cells and chemical hapten exposure. Study-wide context: Sensitization involved placing 2% DPC onto an approximately 2 cm by approximately 2 cm region of upper inner arm skin. Minor volume differences among pooled libraries chiefly drove per-sample TCR yield variation.

Trimming took 0 bases from V and 0 from J, leaving 9 bases between them. The germline CDR1 and CDR2 sequences are MNHNY and SVGAGI (reference sequence). The length of the CDR3 is 16 residues. Individual cDNA molecules (in the library) carried attached unique molecular identifiers. MiXCR, applied by TCRdb to the RACE reads, yields one record per CDR3 protein. Among some 79,000 distinct CDR3 sequences listed, roughly 10% were seen once. Time point indicated: patch test 2, 6 weeks after DPC sensitization. Treatment given: therapeutic diphenylcyclopropenone sensitization with weekly scalp DPC. Study-wide findings and caveats: Versus controls, significantly more large CDR3 similarity clusters arose from expanded TCRs.

Material: whole blood, obtained in connection with sensitization to the hapten diphenylcyclopropenone (DPC). This TCR came from a woman aged 45-65 years with alopecia areata. Some clones in this sample may be carry-over from other donors' samples. J is TRBJ1-3 and V is TRBV6-6; D uncertain. CDR3 nucleotide sequence: TGTGCCAGCAGTTACTCGCGGCATAGCTCTGGAAACACCATATATTTT. This sequence encodes CASSYSRHSSGNTIYF.